These 17 T cell receptor beta chains share one sample of origin, sequenced in a study of cytomegalovirus exposure and HLA in healthy donors. PCR amplification relied on 60 Vbeta primers (plus 13 Jbeta primers). Here immunoSEQ multiplex PCR was the method, and the copy in TCRdb shows in-frame clones only, minus some. This sample carries some 130,000 clones, about 81% of them seen once, and the ten largest clones take under 7%. Sequencing was carried out using PBMCs. The receptors stem from a woman aged 40 to 49 in good health and CMV-seropositive.

J is TRBJ2-7 and V is TRBV27, with TRBD2 matching 9 bases. Germline V gene data show CDR1 as MNHEY and CDR2 as SMNVEV (reference sequence). The CDR3 extends over 15 amino acids. The junction had 12 bases not matched to a gene; V was cut back by 7 bases and J by 5 bases. CDR3 sequence: CASTERGGGANEQYF. For the CDR3, the DNA is TGTGCCAGCACCGAACGGGGCGGGGGGGCTAACGAGCAGTACTTC.

Of note for this clone: Other DNA variants within this sample encode the same CDR3. The gene calls are TRBV5-1 and TRBJ2-5; 11 positions agree with TRBD1. The CDR3 contains 16 residues. Germline trimming cut 4 bases from V and 0 bases from J; bases unmatched to any gene: 5. CDR1 and CDR2 from the germline V gene are SGHRS and YFSETQ. CDR3 nucleotide sequence: TGCGCCAGCAGCCCGGGGACAGGGGGTTACCAAGAGACCCAGTACTTC. It codes for CASSPGTGGYQETQYF.

CDR3 sequence (DNA): TGCGCCAGCAGCCAAGGGGGGGGCCGGACCGAGGAGACCCAGTACTTC. As protein: CASSQGGGRTEETQYF. This sequence joins TRBV4-1 and TRBJ2-5, with D possibly matching TRBD2 (7 bases). Trimming left V 1 base short and J 5 bases short, with 17 bases between. The germline V gene has CDR1 MGHRA and CDR2 YSYEKL. The CDR3 loop spans 16 amino acids.

This sequence joins TRBV25-1 and TRBJ2-7; 12 bases agree with TRBD1. V lost 7 bases and J lost 7; bases outside the gene matches: 8. There are 14 residues in the CDR3. Germline V gene data show CDR1 as MGHDK and CDR2 as SYGVNS. The DNA of the CDR3 is TGTGCCAGCACCCCCGGGACAGGGGGCAGGGAGCAGTACTTC. Its translation: CASTPGTGGREQYF.

This chain uses TRBV7-2 with TRBJ2-7, with a possible D match to TRBD2 (5 bases). The germline gives CDR1 SGHTA, CDR2 FQGNSA. V lost 4 bases and J 3 bases, leaving 25 bases between the germline ends. This CDR3 spans 18 amino acids. CDR3 DNA: TGTGCCAGCAGCTCGCCGGACGGAGGCAGGAGGACGGGCTACGAGCAGTACTTC. Its translation is CASSSPDGGRRTGYEQYF.

The chain employs TRBV2 and TRBJ1-1, with 8 positions matching TRBD1. Unmatched junction bases numbered 3, after V lost 2 bases and J lost 4 bases. Germline CDR1 is SNHLY and CDR2 is FYNNEI. The CDR3 runs to 14 residues. The CDR3 is CASSEQGAVTEAFF. The CDR3 DNA reads TGTGCCAGCAGTGAACAGGGGGCAGTCACTGAAGCTTTCTTT.

This clone was picked up a small number of times. The chain links TRBV7-8 to TRBJ2-7; D gene ambiguous. Trimming left V 5 bases short and J 5 bases short, with 10 bases between. The CDR3 is 12 residues long. CDR1 SGHVS and CDR2 FQNEAQ come from the germline V gene. This CDR3 is CASSRYSNEQYF. CDR3 DNA sequence: TGTGCCAGCAGCAGATACAGTAACGAGCAGTACTTC.

The chain has TRBV5-6 and TRBJ2-3; maybe TRBD1 (6 bases). Germline lookup yields CDR1 SGHDT and CDR2 YYEEEE. The CDR3 runs to 17 residues. V was shortened by 3 bases and J by 7 bases, with 24 bases between the two germline ends. CDR3 coding DNA: TGTGCCAGCAGCTCGTTCCGGGACACGCTTTGGACCCATACGCAGTATTTT. Its translation is CASSSFRDTLWTHTQYF. The full variable domain, rest sourced from reference TRBV5-6 and TRBJ2-3, is DAGVTQSPTHLIKTRGQQVTLRCSPKSGHDTVSWYQQALGQGPQFIFQYYEEEERQRGNFPDRFSGHQFPNYSSELNVNALLLGDSALYLCASSSFRDTLWTHTQYFGPGTRLTVL.

V is TRBV2 and J is TRBJ2-7, with 12 bases fitting TRBD2. Germline CDR1 reads SNHLY; CDR2 reads FYNNEI. J gave up 5 bases and V 5 bases, and 10 bases lay outside the gene matches. The CDR3 is 16 amino acids. The CDR3 loop is CASSKRLAGGPDEQYF. DNA for the CDR3: TGTGCCAGCAGTAAGCGGCTAGCGGGAGGGCCTGACGAGCAGTACTTC.

This chain joins TRBV27 and TRBJ1-2; 7 bases fit TRBD1. Germline lookup yields CDR1 MNHEY and CDR2 SMNVEV (reference sequence). Trimming at V came to 5 bases and at J to 3 bases, leaving 9 bases not matched to a gene. This CDR3 has 15 amino acids. CDR3 loop: CASSLKTGQDYGYTF. In DNA, the CDR3 is TGTGCCAGCAGTCTTAAAACCGGACAGGACTATGGCTACACCTTC.

The chain carries TRBV29-1 and TRBJ2-1, with TRBD1 matching over 8 bases. CDR3 length: 16 residues. The V segment lost 2 bases and the J segment 6 bases; nucleotides outside the gene matches: 12. The germline V gene has CDR1 SQVTM and CDR2 ANQGSEA. The CDR3 here is CSVEIPGQGAFNEQFF. The CDR3 region has the DNA TGCAGCGTTGAAATCCCGGGGCAGGGGGCGTTCAATGAGCAGTTCTTC.

J is TRBJ2-1 and V is TRBV28; 8 bases fit TRBD2. With 3 bases clipped from V and 3 bases from J, the junction kept 13 bases outside the gene matches. Germline-derived CDR1 and CDR2 are MDHEN and SYDVKM. The CDR3 is 18 residues long. CDR3 sequence: CASSLFTLREGYYNEQFF. DNA for the CDR3: TGTGCCAGCAGTTTGTTCACTCTCCGGGAGGGATACTACAATGAGCAGTTCTTC. Complete variable domain (other parts from reference TRBV28 and TRBJ2-1): DVKVTQSSRYLVKRTGEKVFLECVQDMDHENMFWYRQDPGLGLRLIYFSYDVKMKEKGDIPEGYSVSREKKERFSLILESASTNQTSMYLCASSLFTLREGYYNEQFFGPGTRLTVL.

The genes are TRBV11-2 and TRBJ2-7, with 7 bases that match TRBD1. The CDR3 covers 13 residues. CDR1 is SGHAT, CDR2 FQNNGV, per germline. V lost 4 bases and J lost 5; bases outside the gene matches: 5. CDR3 nucleotides: TGTGCCAGCAGCTCGACAGGGCGGCACGAGCAGTACTTC. As protein: CASSSTGRHEQYF.

The count of this clone is one. The gene calls are TRBV9 and TRBJ2-7, with D uncertain. The CDR3 consists of 14 residues. CDR1 SGDLS and CDR2 YYNGEE come from the germline V gene. V was clipped by 3 bases and J by 0 bases, with 10 bases between them. The CDR3 sequence is CASSAVGSSYEQYF. CDR3 in DNA: TGTGCCAGCAGCGCCGTCGGTTCCTCCTACGAGCAGTACTTC.

The V call is TRBV11-1, the J call TRBJ2-2, with D perhaps TRBD1 (6 bases). The CDR3 runs 16 residues. The ends were cut back, 1 base at V and 2 bases at J, with 11 bases in the middle. Germline V gene lookup returns CDR1 SGHAT and CDR2 FQDESV (reference sequence). The CDR3 is CASSLVRQANTGELFF. DNA for the CDR3: TGTGCCAGCAGCTTAGTCCGACAGGCCAACACCGGGGAGCTGTTTTTT.

The chain employs TRBV4-1 and TRBJ2-7; 10 bases match TRBD2. Germline V lookup: CDR1 MGHRA, CDR2 YSYEKL. CDR3 length: 15 residues. V shed 1 base, J shed 5 bases, and the junction held 5 bases outside the gene matches. CDR3 amino acids: CASSQVLAGGNEQYF. The CDR3 coding sequence is TGCGCCAGCAGCCAAGTATTAGCGGGGGGAAACGAGCAGTACTTC.

The chain has TRBV10-2 and TRBJ1-1; the match to TRBD1 covers 9 bases. CDR1 is WSHSY and CDR2 is SAAADI in the germline V gene. Germline trimming cut 6 bases from V and 5 bases from J; bases unmatched to any gene: 4. This CDR3 region has 13 residues. The CDR3 nucleotides are TGCGCCAGCAGACAGGGGGCCATTACTGAAGCTTTCTTT. This translates into CASRQGAITEAFF.